This T cell receptor beta chain was captured in a study of CD4 T cells in relation to SARS-CoV-2 and coronaviruses. Study-wide context: The negative reference was HIV-1 Nef peptide pool or peptide-free culture.

TCRdb's table, derived via immunoSEQ multiplex PCR, lists solely in-frame clones and lacks some. The sample records under 15,000 clones, roughly 71% being singletons. Notes on this clone: No antigen is known for it.

Germline CDR1 is SNHLY and CDR2 is FYNNEI. The length of the CDR3 is 13 residues. The V end was cut by 8 bases, the J end by 8 bases, with 16 bases between. CD4+ T cells from unexposed donors were obtained before the COVID-19 pandemic (2011-2018). CD4+ T cells were isolated from the cells after about nine days of culture. The sequenced sample was CD4+ T cells from PBMCs, cultured in vitro. The J gene is TRBJ2-1, the V gene TRBV2; the D gene is possibly TRBD2 (6 bases). This TCR was recovered from a human donor in good health. In DNA form, the CDR3 reads TGTGCCAGCCGGGGAGAAGGAGGGTATGAGCAGTTCTTC. The encoded protein is CASRGEGGYEQFF.